One TCR beta chain is described in this entry. Sequenced by immunoSEQ multiplex PCR; TCRdb stores in-frame clones only, minus some. Of about 380,000 clones in the sample, around 95% were seen once. The entry originates in a study of shared T cell receptors in the human thymus. Germline V gene data show CDR1 as KGHSH and CDR2 as LQKENI. V shed 10 bases and J shed 3 bases, with 22 bases lying between them. The CDR3 sequence is 15 residues long. The clonotype was recovered from a human donor. The chain combines TRBV18 with TRBJ2-7; D may correspond to TRBD1 or TRBD2 (5 bases each). The sample comprised thymocytes. CDR3 loop: CATSPLSGSNYEQYF. The CDR3 DNA sequence: TGTGCCACCTCCCCCTTATCAGGGAGTAACTACGAGCAGTACTTC.